The 18 T cell receptor beta chains below were found in one sample sequenced in a study of T cell responses to AZD1222 COVID-19 vaccine. Clones were read by immunoSEQ multiplex PCR, and TCRdb kept only the in-frame ones, dropping some. The data contain some 180,000 clones, 85% to 95% of them singletons. Sequencing used peripheral blood, obtained on day 0 of AZD1222 vaccination. The origin of the receptors is an adult in good health.

The chain is built from TRBV5-6 and TRBJ2-7, with 10 bases that match TRBD1. Germline lookup yields CDR1 SGHDT and CDR2 YYEEEE. The CDR3 totals 16 residues. V lost 3 bases and J lost 4; bases outside the gene matches: 10. DNA of the CDR3: TGTGCCAGCAGCTCAAAAGTTGGACAGGGGGGGTACGAGCAGTACTTC. Protein: CASSSKVGQGGYEQYF.

CDR3 nucleotides: TGCGCCAGCAGCCAGGCCGGGACACCGAACACTGAAGCTTTCTTT. The encoded protein is CASSQAGTPNTEAFF. The chain is built from TRBV4-3 and TRBJ1-1; possibly TRBD1 for D (6 bases). Germline values: CDR1 LGHNA, CDR2 YSLEER. The CDR3 consists of 15 residues. With 3 bases removed from V and 1 base from J, the gap between germline ends came to 12 bases.

The CDR3 sequence: CASRQEYSYEQYF. CDR3 nucleotide sequence: TGTGCCAGCAGACAGGAGTACTCCTACGAGCAGTACTTC. V is TRBV12-3 or TRBV12-4 and J is TRBJ2-7; D is possibly TRBD1 (5 bases). V lost 6 bases to trimming and J lost 0 bases, with 9 bases between them. This CDR3 contains 13 residues.

J is TRBJ2-7 and V is TRBV5-4, with D possibly matching TRBD2 (7 bases). From germline, CDR1 is SGHNT and CDR2 YYREEE (reference sequence). The CDR3 loop spans 14 amino acids. The ends were cut back, 6 bases at V and 7 bases at J, with 20 bases in the middle. CDR3 in amino acids: CASNQNAGAGEQYF. DNA of the CDR3: TGTGCCAGCAATCAAAACGCGGGGGCGGGGGAGCAGTACTTC.

The chain is built from TRBV28 and TRBJ1-5; 7 bases line up with TRBD1. J lost 6 bases, V lost 3 bases, and 5 bases had no gene match. CDR1 and CDR2 (germline): MDHEN, SYDVKM. There are 14 residues in the CDR3. The CDR3 here is CASSFDQGGQPQHF. CDR3 DNA: TGTGCCAGCAGTTTTGATCAGGGGGGTCAGCCCCAGCATTTT. Full variable domain (missing parts from reference TRBV28 and TRBJ1-5): DVKVTQSSRYLVKRTGEKVFLECVQDMDHENMFWYRQDPGLGLRLIYFSYDVKMKEKGDIPEGYSVSREKKERFSLILESASTNQTSMYLCASSFDQGGQPQHFGDGTRLSIL.

The chain joins TRBV30 to TRBJ1-6, with 7 bases fitting TRBD1. This CDR3 contains 13 residues. V lost 4 bases, J lost 7 bases, and 4 bases stayed unmatched. Germline V gene sequence: CDR1 GTSNPN, CDR2 SVGIG (reference sequence). This CDR3 is CAWTGQANSPLHF. The CDR3 DNA is TGTGCCTGGACCGGACAGGCGAATTCACCCCTCCACTTT.

The gene calls are TRBV19 and TRBJ1-2; D uncertain. The germline V gene has CDR1 LNHDA and CDR2 SQIVND (reference sequence). Trimming left V 3 bases short and J 7 bases short, with 12 bases between. The CDR3 has 13 residues. The chain's CDR3 is CASSMGRKGGYTF. CDR3 sequence (DNA): TGTGCCAGTAGTATGGGCAGGAAGGGTGGCTACACCTTC.

The chain uses TRBV9 and TRBJ1-6; D might be TRBD1 (6 bases). Germline V lookup: CDR1 SGDLS, CDR2 YYNGEE. The CDR3 consists of 17 residues. V was pared by 0 bases and J by 5 bases, with 15 bases between. The CDR3 loop reads CASSVATGAGDNSPLHF. Here the CDR3 DNA reads TGTGCCAGCAGCGTAGCTACGGGGGCTGGAGATAATTCACCCCTCCACTTT.

V and J are TRBV19 and TRBJ1-6; D perhaps matches TRBD1 (5 bases). Looked up from germline, CDR1 is LNHDA and CDR2 is SQIVND (reference sequence). CDR3 length: 14 amino acids. The germline V and J ends were trimmed by 3 bases and 13 bases, with 16 bases remaining between them. In nucleotides, the CDR3 is TGTGCCAGTAGTATTGGAACTCAGGGAAACCCCCTCCACTTT. Protein sequence: CASSIGTQGNPLHF.

This chain links TRBV6-5 with TRBJ1-2; D gene unclear. The germline gives CDR1 MNHEY, CDR2 SVGAGI. The CDR3 loop spans 16 amino acids. V dropped 0 bases and J dropped 6 bases, with 17 bases sitting between them. Here the CDR3 reads CASSYSWVETGNGYTF. The CDR3 DNA follows: TGTGCCAGCAGTTACTCGTGGGTCGAAACCGGGAATGGCTACACCTTC.

This clone was observed once. The chain employs TRBV21-1 and TRBJ1-1; TRBD1, the table's D call, lacks a check against the DNA. TRBV21-1 is a listed pseudogene. The CDR3 totals 16 residues. The CDR3 is CASSKETRTGNTEAFF. In DNA form, the CDR3 reads TGTGCCAGCAGCAAAGAAACAAGGACAGGGAACACTGAAGCTTTCTTT.

V usage is TRBV29-1 and J usage is TRBJ2-2; 9 positions match TRBD1. CDR1 and CDR2 (germline): SQVTM, ANQGSEA. V lost 4 bases and J lost 6; bases outside the gene matches: 9. This CDR3 comprises 15 residues. CDR3 in DNA: TGCAGCGTTGGCAGGACCGGGACAGGGTCCGGGGAGCTGTTTTTT. Its translation: CSVGRTGTGSGELFF.

The V gene is TRBV7-9, the J gene TRBJ1-1, with TRBD1 identical over 9 bases. Germline CDR1 is SEHNR and CDR2 is FQNEAQ (reference sequence). V lost 1 base and J lost 8; bases outside the gene matches: 5. This CDR3 has 14 residues. CDR3 sequence: CASSLGYRGQEAFF. The CDR3 bases are TGTGCCAGCAGCTTAGGCTACAGGGGGCAGGAAGCTTTCTTT. Together with reference TRBV7-9 and TRBJ1-1, the CDR3 gives the full variable domain: DTGVSQNPRHKITKRGQNVTFRCDPISEHNRLYWYRQTLGQGPEFLTYFQNEAQLEKSRLLSDRFSAERPKGSFSTLEIQRTEQGDSAMYLCASSLGYRGQEAFFGQGTRLTVV.

CDR3 protein: CASSPRRGRFGNTIYF. CDR3 DNA: TGTGCCAGCTCACCAAGGAGGGGACGGTTCGGAAACACCATATATTTT. The V call is TRBV18, the J call TRBJ1-3, with D maybe TRBD1 (5 bases). The V end was cut by 2 bases, the J end by 4 bases, with 15 bases between. Looked up from germline, CDR1 is KGHSH and CDR2 is LQKENI. The CDR3 has 16 amino acids.

A few counts support this clone. The chain has TRBV27 and TRBJ1-5, with TRBD1 matching 10 bases. V shed 5 bases and J 1 base; nucleotides not matched to a gene: 2. The CDR3 runs 15 residues. Germline lookup yields CDR1 MNHEY and CDR2 SMNVEV (reference sequence). The CDR3 is CASSRGQGSNQPQHF. CDR3 sequence (DNA): TGTGCCAGCAGTCGGGGACAGGGGAGCAATCAGCCCCAGCATTTT.

This sequence joins TRBV25-1 and TRBJ1-6, with D hard to call. CDR3 size: 13 residues. Trimming cost V 8 bases and J 10 bases, with 15 bases left between them. CDR1 and CDR2 (germline): MGHDK, SYGVNS. CDR3 nucleotide sequence: TGTGCCAGCCCCTTAGGAGGGAAATCACCCCTCCACTTT. Protein product: CASPLGGKSPLHF.

Only one count was recorded for this clone. The CDR3: CASSLAASSPLHF. In nucleotides, the CDR3 is TGCGCCAGCAGCTTGGCGGCAAGTTCACCCCTCCACTTT. J is TRBJ1-6 and V is TRBV5-1, with no clear D. CDR3 length: 13 residues. Per the germline V gene, CDR1 is SGHRS and CDR2 is YFSETQ. The ends were cut back, 0 bases at V and 9 bases at J, with 7 bases in the middle.

This rearrangement joins TRBV24-1 to TRBJ2-5; 10 positions agree with TRBD1. Trimming cost V 0 bases and J 0 bases; bases outside gene matches: 12. This CDR3 spans 20 amino acids. The germline gives CDR1 KGHDR, CDR2 SFDVKD. The CDR3 reads CATSDLSGTGDSMDQETQYF. The CDR3 DNA follows: TGTGCCACCAGTGATTTGAGCGGGACAGGGGATTCAATGGACCAAGAGACCCAGTACTTC.